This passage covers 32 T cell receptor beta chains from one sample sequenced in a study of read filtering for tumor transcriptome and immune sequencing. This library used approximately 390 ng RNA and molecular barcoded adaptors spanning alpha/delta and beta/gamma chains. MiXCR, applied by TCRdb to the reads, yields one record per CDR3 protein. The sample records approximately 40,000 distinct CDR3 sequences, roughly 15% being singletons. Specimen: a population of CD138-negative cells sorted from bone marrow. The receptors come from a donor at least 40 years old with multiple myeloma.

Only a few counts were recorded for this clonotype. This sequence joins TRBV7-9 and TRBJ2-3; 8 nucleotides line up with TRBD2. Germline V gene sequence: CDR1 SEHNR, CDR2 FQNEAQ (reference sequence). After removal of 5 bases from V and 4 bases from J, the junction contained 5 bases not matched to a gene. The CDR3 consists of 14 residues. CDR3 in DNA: TGTGCCAGCAGCCCAGACGGGAGGGCAGATACGCAGTATTTT. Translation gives CASSPDGRADTQYF. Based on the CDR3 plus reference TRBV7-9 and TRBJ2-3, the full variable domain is DTGVSQNPRHKITKRGQNVTFRCDPISEHNRLYWYRQTLGQGPEFLTYFQNEAQLEKSRLLSDRFSAERPKGSFSTLEIQRTEQGDSAMYLCASSPDGRADTQYFGPGTRLTVL.

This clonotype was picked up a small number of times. The CDR3 bases are TGTGCCAGCAGTTACGTGGGGGTCGGACAGCCCCAGCATTTT. This translates into CASSYVGVGQPQHF. V is TRBV6-6 and J is TRBJ1-5; perhaps TRBD1 as D (5 bases). Trimming pared 2 bases from V and 7 bases from J, leaving 12 bases between. CDR1 is MNHNY, CDR2 SVGAGI, per germline (reference sequence). The CDR3 totals 14 residues.

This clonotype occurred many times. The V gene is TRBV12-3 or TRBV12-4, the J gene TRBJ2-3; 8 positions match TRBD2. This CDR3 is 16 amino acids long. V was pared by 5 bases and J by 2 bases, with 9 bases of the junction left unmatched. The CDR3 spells CASSLRAGEITDTQYF. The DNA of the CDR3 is TGTGCCAGCAGTCTCCGAGCGGGAGAGATCACAGATACGCAGTATTTT.

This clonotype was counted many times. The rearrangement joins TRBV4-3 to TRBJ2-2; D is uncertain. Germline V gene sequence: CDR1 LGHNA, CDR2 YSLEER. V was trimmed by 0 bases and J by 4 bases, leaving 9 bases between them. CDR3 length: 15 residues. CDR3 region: CASSQDPEPTGELFF. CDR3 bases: TGCGCCAGCAGCCAAGATCCGGAGCCCACCGGGGAGCTGTTTTTT.

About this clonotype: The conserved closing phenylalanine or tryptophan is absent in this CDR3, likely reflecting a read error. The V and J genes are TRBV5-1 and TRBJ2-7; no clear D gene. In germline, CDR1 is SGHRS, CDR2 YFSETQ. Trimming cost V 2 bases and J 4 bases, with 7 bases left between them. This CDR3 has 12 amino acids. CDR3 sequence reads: CASSFSAYEQYS. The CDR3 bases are TGCGCCAGCAGCTTTTCAGCATACGAGCAGTACTCC.

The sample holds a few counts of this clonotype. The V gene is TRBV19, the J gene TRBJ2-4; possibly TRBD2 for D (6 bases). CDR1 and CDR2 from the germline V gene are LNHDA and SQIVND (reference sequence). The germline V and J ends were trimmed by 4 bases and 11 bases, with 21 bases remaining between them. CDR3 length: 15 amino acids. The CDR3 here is CASSSGTTPKRVQYF. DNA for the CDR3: TGTGCCAGTAGTAGCGGGACGACACCAAAGAGGGTTCAGTACTTC.

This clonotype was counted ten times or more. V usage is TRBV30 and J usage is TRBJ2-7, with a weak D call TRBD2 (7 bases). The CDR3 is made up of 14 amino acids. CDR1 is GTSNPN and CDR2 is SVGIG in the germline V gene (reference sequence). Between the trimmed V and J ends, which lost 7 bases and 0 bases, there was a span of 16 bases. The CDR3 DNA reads TGTGCCTCTCTGCGGGGGCCGGGCTCCTACGAGCAGTACTTC. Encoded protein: CASLRGPGSYEQYF.

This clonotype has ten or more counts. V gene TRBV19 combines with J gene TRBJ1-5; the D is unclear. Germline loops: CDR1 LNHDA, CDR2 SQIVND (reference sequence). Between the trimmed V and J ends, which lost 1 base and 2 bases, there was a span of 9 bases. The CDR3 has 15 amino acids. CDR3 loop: CASSIGATRNQPQHF. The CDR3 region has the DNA TGTGCCAGTAGTATAGGGGCCACCCGCAATCAGCCCCAGCATTTT.

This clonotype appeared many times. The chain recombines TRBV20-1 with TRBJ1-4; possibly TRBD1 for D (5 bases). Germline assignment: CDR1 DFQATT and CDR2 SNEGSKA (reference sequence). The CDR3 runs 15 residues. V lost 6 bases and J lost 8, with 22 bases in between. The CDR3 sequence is CSANEMGGLGEKLFF. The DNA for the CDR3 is TGCAGTGCCAATGAAATGGGGGGACTAGGAGAAAAACTGTTTTTT.

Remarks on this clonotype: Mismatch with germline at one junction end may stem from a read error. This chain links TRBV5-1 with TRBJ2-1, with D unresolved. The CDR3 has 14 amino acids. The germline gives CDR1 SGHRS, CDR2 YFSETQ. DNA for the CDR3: TGCGCCAGCAAGGTCACCAGCTCCTACAAGGAGCAGTTCTTT. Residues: CASKVTSSYKEQFF.

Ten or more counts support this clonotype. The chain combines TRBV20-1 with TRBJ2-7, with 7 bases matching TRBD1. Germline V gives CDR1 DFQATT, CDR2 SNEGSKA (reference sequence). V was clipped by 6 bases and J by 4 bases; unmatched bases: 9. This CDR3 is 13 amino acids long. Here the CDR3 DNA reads TGCAGTGCAACTGGGACAGCGATGTACGAGCAGTACTTC. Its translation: CSATGTAMYEQYF.

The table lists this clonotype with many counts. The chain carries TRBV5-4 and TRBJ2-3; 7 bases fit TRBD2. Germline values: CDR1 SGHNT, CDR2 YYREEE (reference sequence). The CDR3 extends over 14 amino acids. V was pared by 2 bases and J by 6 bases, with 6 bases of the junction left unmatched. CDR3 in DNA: TGTGCCAGCAGCTTAGCGGGGCTGGTGGATACGCAGTATTTT. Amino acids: CASSLAGLVDTQYF.

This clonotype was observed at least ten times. The CDR3 nucleotides are TGTGCCAGCAGCTCCCATAAAGCGGGAGGGAGTAATGAGCAGTTCTTC. Residues: CASSSHKAGGSNEQFF. The chain carries TRBV7-8 and TRBJ2-1, with 10 bases lining up with TRBD2. The CDR3 spans 16 residues. From germline, CDR1 is SGHVS and CDR2 FQNEAQ. Unmatched junction bases numbered 10, after V lost 4 bases and J lost 7 bases.

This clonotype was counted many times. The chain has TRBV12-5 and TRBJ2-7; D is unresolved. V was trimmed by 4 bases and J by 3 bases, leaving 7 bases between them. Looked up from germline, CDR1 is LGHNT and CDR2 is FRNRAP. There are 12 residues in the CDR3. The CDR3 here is CASGSLIYEQYF. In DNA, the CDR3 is TGTGCTAGTGGTTCGCTAATCTACGAGCAGTACTTC.

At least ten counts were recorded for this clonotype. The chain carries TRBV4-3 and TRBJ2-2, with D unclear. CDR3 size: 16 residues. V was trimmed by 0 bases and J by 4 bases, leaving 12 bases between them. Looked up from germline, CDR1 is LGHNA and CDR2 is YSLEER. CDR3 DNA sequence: TGCGCCAGCAGCCAAGATATGACGGTAATCACCGGGGAGCTGTTTTTT. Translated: CASSQDMTVITGELFF.

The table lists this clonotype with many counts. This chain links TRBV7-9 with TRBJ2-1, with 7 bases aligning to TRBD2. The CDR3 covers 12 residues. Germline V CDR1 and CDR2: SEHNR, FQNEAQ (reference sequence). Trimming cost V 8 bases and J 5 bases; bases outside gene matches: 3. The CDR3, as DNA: TGTGCCAGCCCCAGCGGGAACAATGAGCAGTTCTTC. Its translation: CASPSGNNEQFF.

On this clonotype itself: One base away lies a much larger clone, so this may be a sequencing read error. The CDR3 here is CVSSLGQIDYGYTF. DNA of the CDR3: TGTGTCAGCAGCCTCGGACAGATTGACTATGGCTACACCTTC. The chain uses TRBV12-3 or TRBV12-4 and TRBJ1-2, with D tentatively TRBD1 (6 bases). The CDR3 sequence is 14 residues long.

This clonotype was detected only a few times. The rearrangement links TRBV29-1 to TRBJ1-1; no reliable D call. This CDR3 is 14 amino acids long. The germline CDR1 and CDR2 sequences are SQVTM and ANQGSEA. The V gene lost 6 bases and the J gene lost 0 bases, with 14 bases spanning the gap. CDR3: CSVQPRRVNTEAFF. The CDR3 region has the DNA TGCAGCGTACAACCCAGGCGGGTGAACACTGAAGCTTTCTTT.

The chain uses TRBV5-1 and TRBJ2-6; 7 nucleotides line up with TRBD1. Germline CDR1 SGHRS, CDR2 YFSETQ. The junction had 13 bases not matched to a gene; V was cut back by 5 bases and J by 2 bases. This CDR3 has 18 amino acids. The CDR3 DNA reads TGCGCCAGCAGGAAACGGGACAGAGGTTCCCCTGGGGCCAACGTCCTGACTTTC. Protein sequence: CASRKRDRGSPGANVLTF.

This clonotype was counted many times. The DNA for the CDR3 is TGCAGTGCTAGAGATTTGGCACTAGCGGGAGATCGAGTTACCGGGGAGCTGTTTTTT. The encoded protein is CSARDLALAGDRVTGELFF. The rearrangement joins TRBV20-1 to TRBJ2-2; 11 nucleotides match TRBD2. The CDR3 has 19 amino acids. Germline V CDR1 and CDR2: DFQATT, SNEGSKA (reference sequence). V shed 0 bases and J 5 bases; nucleotides not matched to a gene: 14.

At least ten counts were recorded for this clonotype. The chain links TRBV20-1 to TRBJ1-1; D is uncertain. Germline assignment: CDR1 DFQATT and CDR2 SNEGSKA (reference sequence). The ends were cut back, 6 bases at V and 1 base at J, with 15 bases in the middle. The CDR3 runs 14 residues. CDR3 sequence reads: CSADVGSGNTEAFF. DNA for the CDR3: TGCAGTGCCGACGTAGGTTCTGGGAACACTGAAGCTTTCTTT.

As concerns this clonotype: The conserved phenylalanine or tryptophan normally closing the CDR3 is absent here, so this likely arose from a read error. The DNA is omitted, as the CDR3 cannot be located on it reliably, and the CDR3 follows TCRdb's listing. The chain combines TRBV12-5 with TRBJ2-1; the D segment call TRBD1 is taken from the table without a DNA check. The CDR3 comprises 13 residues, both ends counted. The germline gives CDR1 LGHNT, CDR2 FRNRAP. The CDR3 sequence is CASARDVTPEQCL.

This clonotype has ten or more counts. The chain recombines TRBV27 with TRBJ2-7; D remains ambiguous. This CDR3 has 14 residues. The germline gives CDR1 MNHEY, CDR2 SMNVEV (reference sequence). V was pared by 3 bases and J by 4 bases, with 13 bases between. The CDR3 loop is CASSLGSAHYEQYF. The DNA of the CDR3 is TGTGCCAGCAGTTTGGGGTCTGCTCATTACGAGCAGTACTTC.

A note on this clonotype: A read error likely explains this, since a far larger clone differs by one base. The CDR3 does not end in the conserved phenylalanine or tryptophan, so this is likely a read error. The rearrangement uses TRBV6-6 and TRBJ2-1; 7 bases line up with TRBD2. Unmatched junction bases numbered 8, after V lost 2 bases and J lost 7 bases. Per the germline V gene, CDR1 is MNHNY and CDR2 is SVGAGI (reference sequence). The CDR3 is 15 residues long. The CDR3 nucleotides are TGTGCCAGCAGTTACGGGGCGGGAGCGGGGAATGAGCAGTTCCTC. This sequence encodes CASSYGAGAGNEQFL.

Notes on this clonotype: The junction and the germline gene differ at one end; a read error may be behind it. The CDR3 spells CAWRLAGRTDTRYF. CDR3 in DNA: TGTGCCTGGAGACTAGCGGGACGCACAGATACGCGGTATTTT. The J gene is TRBJ2-3, the V gene TRBV30, with 10 bases fitting TRBD2. This CDR3 is 14 amino acids long. The germline CDR1 and CDR2 sequences are GTSNPN and SVGIG (reference sequence).

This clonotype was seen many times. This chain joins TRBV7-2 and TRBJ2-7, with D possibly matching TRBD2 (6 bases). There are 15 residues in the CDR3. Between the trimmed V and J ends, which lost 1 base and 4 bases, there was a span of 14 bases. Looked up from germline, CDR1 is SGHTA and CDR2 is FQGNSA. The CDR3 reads CASSLGGSGAYEQYF. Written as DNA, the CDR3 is TGTGCCAGCAGCTTAGGTGGTTCGGGAGCATACGAGCAGTACTTC.

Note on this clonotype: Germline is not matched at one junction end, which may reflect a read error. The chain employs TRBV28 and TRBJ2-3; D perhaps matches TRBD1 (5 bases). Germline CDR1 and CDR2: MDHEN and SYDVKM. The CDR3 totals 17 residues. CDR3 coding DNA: TGTGCCAGCAGTTTAAGGTCCGAGTGGGGCTTCACAGATGCGCAGTATTTT. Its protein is CASSLRSEWGFTDAQYF.

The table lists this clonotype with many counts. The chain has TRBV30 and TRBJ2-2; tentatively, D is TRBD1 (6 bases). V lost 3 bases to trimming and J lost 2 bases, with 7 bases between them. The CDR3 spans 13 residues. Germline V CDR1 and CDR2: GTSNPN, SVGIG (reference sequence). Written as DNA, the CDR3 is TGTGCCTGGAGGGACAGTAACACCGGGGAGCTGTTTTTT. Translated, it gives CAWRDSNTGELFF.

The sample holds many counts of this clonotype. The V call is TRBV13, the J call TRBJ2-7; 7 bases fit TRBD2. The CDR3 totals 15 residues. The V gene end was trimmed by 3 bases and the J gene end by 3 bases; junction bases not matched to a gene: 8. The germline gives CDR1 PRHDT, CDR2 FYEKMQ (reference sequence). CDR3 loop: CASSLARASGYEQYF. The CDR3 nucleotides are TGTGCCAGCAGCTTGGCTCGAGCTAGCGGCTACGAGCAGTACTTC.

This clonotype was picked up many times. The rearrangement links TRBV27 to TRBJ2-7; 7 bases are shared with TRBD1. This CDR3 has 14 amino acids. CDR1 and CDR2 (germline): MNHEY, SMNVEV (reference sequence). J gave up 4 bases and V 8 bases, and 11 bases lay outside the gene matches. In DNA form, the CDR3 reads TGTGCCAGCCAGGAGACAGGGCATTTATACGAGCAGTACTTC. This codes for CASQETGHLYEQYF.

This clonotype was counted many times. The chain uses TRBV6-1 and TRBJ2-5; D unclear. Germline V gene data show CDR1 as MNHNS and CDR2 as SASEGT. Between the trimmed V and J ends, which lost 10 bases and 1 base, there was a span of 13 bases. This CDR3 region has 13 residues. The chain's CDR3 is CATATVPQETQYF. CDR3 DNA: TGTGCCACCGCCACCGTTCCCCAAGAGACCCAGTACTTC.

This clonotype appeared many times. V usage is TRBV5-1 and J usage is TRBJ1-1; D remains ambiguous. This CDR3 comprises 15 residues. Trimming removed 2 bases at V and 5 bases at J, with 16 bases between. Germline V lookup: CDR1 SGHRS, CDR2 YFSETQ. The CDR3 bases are TGCGCCAGCAGCTTTGCAGATGGGATTGGAACTGAAGCTTTCTTT. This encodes CASSFADGIGTEAFF.